This passage covers 29 T cell receptor beta chains from one sample sequenced in a study of blood T cell repertoires in COVID-19 (dated by TCRdb to 2018 to 2020). The method behind the library was the immunoSEQ multiplex PCR assay. Here the immuneACCESS table is served through TCRdb, limited to in-frame sequences with V and J called. Missing clones are a known gap in these copies; in checked studies unresolved V genes cover under half, and the rest lacks a known reason. The table for this sample lists 200,000 or so clones; around 90% of them were counted only once. Jointly, the top ten make up less than 2% of the sample. Sequenced input: peripheral blood. The origin of the receptors is a man aged 70 or older with acute or convalescent COVID-19.

The chain recombines TRBV28 with TRBJ2-2; TRBD2 might be the D (5 bases). The germline V gene has CDR1 MDHEN and CDR2 SYDVKM. The ends were cut back, 2 bases at V and 8 bases at J, with 15 bases in the middle. The length of the CDR3 is 15 residues. CDR3 DNA sequence: TGTGCCAGCAGTTTAGTAGCGCCCACCGGTGGGGAGCTGTTTTTT. Translated: CASSLVAPTGGELFF.

The V call is TRBV5-1, the J call TRBJ1-2; a weak D match, TRBD1 (6 bases). This CDR3 has 14 residues. V was clipped by 4 bases and J by 7 bases, with 17 bases between them. The V gene's germline CDR1 is SGHRS and CDR2 YFSETQ. This CDR3 is CASSESGTPTGYTF. CDR3 in DNA: TGCGCCAGCAGCGAATCCGGGACACCAACTGGCTACACCTTC.

V gene TRBV6-5 combines with J gene TRBJ1-6; 9 bases are shared with TRBD1. The length of the CDR3 is 15 residues. The V gene's germline CDR1 is MNHEY and CDR2 SVGAGI. V was clipped by 6 bases and J by 7 bases; unmatched bases: 7. The CDR3 DNA follows: TGTGCCAGCAGAGCGCCGGACAGGGGCAATTCACCCCTCCACTTT. Residues: CASRAPDRGNSPLHF.

The V call is TRBV2, the J call TRBJ2-2; 10 bases are a match to TRBD2. Germline V gene data show CDR1 as SNHLY and CDR2 as FYNNEI. This CDR3 is built from 15 residues. The trim removed 4 bases at V and 6 bases at J, leaving 5 bases unmatched. CDR3 loop: CASSVVAGGAGELFF. For the CDR3, the DNA is TGTGCCAGCAGTGTGGTAGCGGGAGGCGCCGGGGAGCTGTTTTTT.

The chain employs TRBV15 and TRBJ1-5; TRBD1 matches at 7 bases. Germline V gene sequence: CDR1 LNHNV, CDR2 YYDKDF (reference sequence). This CDR3 has 15 residues. The J segment lost 5 bases and the V segment lost 2 bases, leaving 6 bases of the junction unmatched. In DNA form, the CDR3 reads TGTGCCACCAGCAGATCCGGGACAGTTGATCAGCCCCAGCATTTT. Encoded protein: CATSRSGTVDQPQHF.

This chain links TRBV7-3 with TRBJ2-2; 8 nucleotides agree with TRBD2. The germline V gene has CDR1 SGHTA and CDR2 FQGTGA. V lost 6 bases, J lost 7 bases, and 4 bases stayed unmatched. The CDR3 contains 13 residues. The CDR3 sequence is CASSYTSGGELFF. In DNA, the CDR3 is TGTGCCAGCAGTTACACTAGCGGCGGGGAGCTGTTTTTT.

The rearrangement links TRBV19 to TRBJ1-3; TRBD1 is a possible D gene (6 bases). The germline V gene encodes CDR1 LNHDA and CDR2 SQIVND (reference sequence). The V gene lost 5 bases and the J gene lost 6 bases, with 14 bases spanning the gap. CDR3 size: 14 residues. CDR3 DNA: TGTGCCAGTAGTGAACAGGGTGCCGCAAACACCATATATTTT. It yields the protein CASSEQGAANTIYF.

J is TRBJ2-7 and V is TRBV28; no definite D call. The germline V gene has CDR1 MDHEN and CDR2 SYDVKM. With 6 bases removed from V and 5 bases from J, the gap between germline ends came to 8 bases. The CDR3 runs 11 residues. CDR3 in amino acids: CASSLRDEQYF. CDR3 DNA sequence: TGTGCCAGCAGCTTAAGAGACGAGCAGTACTTC.

This chain links TRBV5-1 with TRBJ2-1, with 7 positions matching TRBD1. Trimming removed 9 bases from V and 0 bases from J; junction bases left unmatched: 9. Germline loops: CDR1 SGHRS, CDR2 YFSETQ. This CDR3 comprises 15 residues. CDR3 nucleotide sequence: TGCGCCACCGGGACAGTTCTGGGCTCCTACAATGAGCAGTTCTTC. It encodes CATGTVLGSYNEQFF.

The chain couples TRBV28 to TRBJ2-2, with unresolved D. Germline V gene sequence: CDR1 MDHEN, CDR2 SYDVKM. This CDR3 is built from 14 residues. V lost 10 bases to trimming and J lost 5 bases, with 17 bases between them. Here the CDR3 reads CAIEKAEWTGELFF. The CDR3 nucleotides are TGTGCCATCGAGAAGGCGGAGTGGACCGGGGAGCTGTTTTTT. The full variable domain, rest sourced from reference TRBV28 and TRBJ2-2, is DVKVTQSSRYLVKRTGEKVFLECVQDMDHENMFWYRQDPGLGLRLIYFSYDVKMKEKGDIPEGYSVSREKKERFSLILESASTNQTSMYLCAIEKAEWTGELFFGEGSRLTVL.

This chain joins TRBV11-2 and TRBJ1-6, with D tentatively TRBD1 (6 bases). The CDR3 covers 16 residues. Germline CDR1 SGHAT, CDR2 FQNNGV. The V gene lost 5 bases and the J gene lost 5 bases, with 16 bases spanning the gap. For the CDR3, the DNA is TGTGCCAGCAGCCCCTATCGAACAGGGCATAATTCACCCCTCCACTTT. Its protein is CASSPYRTGHNSPLHF. Full variable domain (outside the CDR3, taken from reference TRBV11-2 and TRBJ1-6): EAGVAQSPRYKIIEKRQSVAFWCNPISGHATLYWYQQILGQGPKLLIQFQNNGVVDDSQLPKDRFSAERLKGVDSTLKIQPAKLEDSAVYLCASSPYRTGHNSPLHFGNGTRLTVT.

This chain connects TRBV7-2 to TRBJ2-2; 11 bases match TRBD2. This CDR3 comprises 16 residues. Germline trimming cut 0 bases from V and 6 bases from J; bases unmatched to any gene: 3. Per germline, CDR1 SGHTA and CDR2 FQGNSA. CDR3 in DNA: TGTGCCAGCAGCTTAGCGATTAGCGGGAGGGCCGGGGAGCTGTTTTTT. Encoded protein: CASSLAISGRAGELFF.

The V and J genes are TRBV29-1 and TRBJ2-5, with a tentative D call TRBD1 (5 bases). CDR1 is SQVTM, CDR2 ANQGSEA, per germline. The ends were cut back, 5 bases at V and 4 bases at J, with 14 bases in the middle. This CDR3 is built from 13 residues. The CDR3 nucleotides are TGCAGCGTTTCCAGGGTGAGAGGAGAGACCCAGTACTTC. Translation: CSVSRVRGETQYF.

This chain uses TRBV28 with TRBJ1-2; D is unclear. Germline values: CDR1 MDHEN, CDR2 SYDVKM. The CDR3 covers 17 residues. V shed 4 bases and J shed 5 bases, with 23 bases lying between them. CDR3 nucleotides: TGTGCCAGCAGTTCCCCATCCCCGACGCTCCAAGCGTATGGCTACACCTTC. Amino acid sequence: CASSSPSPTLQAYGYTF.

Only one count was recorded for this clone. The chain recombines TRBV15 with TRBJ2-7; TRBD2 agrees at 9 bases. Germline V CDR1 and CDR2: LNHNV, YYDKDF (reference sequence). This CDR3 comprises 15 residues. With 0 bases clipped from V and 4 bases from J, the junction kept 4 bases outside the gene matches. DNA of the CDR3: TGTGCCACCAGCAGAGAGGCTAGCGGGGTATACGAGCAGTACTTC. Protein product: CATSREASGVYEQYF.

The CDR3 DNA reads TGCGCCAGCAGCTCACAACCAGGGGCCTCAACTAATGAAAAACTGTTTTTT. It translates to CASSSQPGASTNEKLFF. This rearrangement joins TRBV5-1 to TRBJ1-4; perhaps TRBD1 as D (6 bases). Deletions cut 3 bases from V and 0 bases from J, with 15 bases between. CDR1 and CDR2 from the germline V gene are SGHRS and YFSETQ. The length of the CDR3 is 17 residues.

A word on this clone: Different DNA sequences within this sample yield the same CDR3. The gene calls are TRBV29-1 and TRBJ1-1; D not certain. Per the germline V gene, CDR1 is SQVTM and CDR2 is ANQGSEA. This CDR3 region has 11 residues. Between the trimmed V and J ends, which lost 4 bases and 0 bases, there was a span of 3 bases. CDR3 region: CSVAVNTEAFF. The CDR3, as DNA: TGCAGCGTTGCAGTGAACACTGAAGCTTTCTTT. The entire variable domain, with the rest obtained from reference TRBV29-1 and TRBJ1-1, is as follows: SAVISQKPSRDICQRGTSLTIQCQVDSQVTMMFWYRQQPGQSLTLIATANQGSEATYESGFVIDKFPISRPNLTFSTLTVSNMSPEDSSIYLCSVAVNTEAFFGQGTRLTVV.

This clone was detected once. CDR3 amino acids: CASSLGLTTNTGELFF. In DNA, the CDR3 is TGCGCCAGCAGCTTGGGACTGACTACGAACACCGGGGAGCTGTTTTTT. V gene TRBV5-1 combines with J gene TRBJ2-2; D might be TRBD2 (5 bases). Germline V CDR1 and CDR2: SGHRS, YFSETQ. The V gene lost 0 bases and the J gene lost 0 bases, with 9 bases spanning the gap. The CDR3 contains 16 residues.

V is TRBV15 and J is TRBJ1-5; TRBD1 aligns across 8 bases. CDR3 size: 15 residues. V shed 4 bases and J 7 bases; nucleotides not matched to a gene: 9. Germline V lookup: CDR1 LNHNV, CDR2 YYDKDF (reference sequence). Here the CDR3 DNA reads TGTGCCACCAGCACCCGACAGGGGTGGATCCAGCCCCAGCATTTT. As protein: CATSTRQGWIQPQHF.

This chain uses TRBV7-2 with TRBJ2-2; 13 bases are shared with TRBD2. This CDR3 spans 16 amino acids. Germline lookup yields CDR1 SGHTA and CDR2 FQGNSA. The J segment lost 5 bases and the V segment lost 6 bases, leaving 6 bases of the junction unmatched. CDR3 residues: CASRLAGGPGTGELFF. CDR3 nucleotide sequence: TGTGCCAGCAGACTAGCGGGAGGGCCTGGGACCGGGGAGCTGTTTTTT.

This clone was seen a handful of times. The chain combines TRBV2 with TRBJ2-7; D uncertain. CDR3 length: 14 amino acids. Germline V lookup: CDR1 SNHLY, CDR2 FYNNEI. Trimming took off 6 bases at V and 2 bases at J, with 14 bases between the two ends. Here the CDR3 DNA reads TGTGCCAGCAGACCCCGGGTCCTCACCTACGAGCAGTACTTC. It translates to CASRPRVLTYEQYF.

This clone appeared once. This rearrangement joins TRBV28 to TRBJ1-1; the D gene is possibly TRBD1 (5 bases). CDR3 length equals 20 residues. The germline gives CDR1 MDHEN, CDR2 SYDVKM. Deletions cut 5 bases from V and 3 bases from J, with 31 bases between. The CDR3 DNA is TGTGCCAGCAGTCCCATATTCTCATCCACTCCAGGGAGGATACACACTGAAGCTTTCTTT. Translating gives CASSPIFSSTPGRIHTEAFF. The entire variable domain, with the rest obtained from reference TRBV28 and TRBJ1-1, is as follows: DVKVTQSSRYLVKRTGEKVFLECVQDMDHENMFWYRQDPGLGLRLIYFSYDVKMKEKGDIPEGYSVSREKKERFSLILESASTNQTSMYLCASSPIFSSTPGRIHTEAFFGQGTRLTVV.

The chain recombines TRBV2 with TRBJ1-2, with TRBD1 identical over 8 bases. This CDR3 comprises 15 residues. V lost 7 bases and J lost 5; bases outside the gene matches: 12. Germline assignment: CDR1 SNHLY and CDR2 FYNNEI. CDR3 DNA: TGTGCCAGCACTTGGGACAGGCGAATTGCGTATGGCTACACCTTC. It is translated as CASTWDRRIAYGYTF.

V is TRBV3-1 (or the pseudogene TRBV3-2) and J is TRBJ1-5, with a tentative D call TRBD1 (5 bases). CDR1 and CDR2 from the germline V gene are LGHDT and YNNKEL (reference sequence). The CDR3 contains 14 residues. V lost 4 bases and J 3 bases, leaving 10 bases between the germline ends. CDR3 in amino acids: CASSPQGFNQPQHF. CDR3 DNA sequence: TGTGCCAGCAGCCCTCAGGGTTTCAATCAGCCCCAGCATTTT.

The chain is built from TRBV30 and TRBJ2-3; D might be TRBD2 (6 bases). CDR1 is GTSNPN, CDR2 SVGIG, per germline (reference sequence). The V end was cut by 3 bases, the J end by 5 bases, with 12 bases between. The CDR3 extends over 13 amino acids. Here the CDR3 DNA reads TGTGCCTGGAGAAGGGAGGCTGGAGATACGCAGTATTTT. Translation gives CAWRREAGDTQYF.

This clone was seen a handful of times. The genes are TRBV7-9 and TRBJ1-1, with 7 bases lining up with TRBD1. Trimming removed 7 bases from V and 4 bases from J; junction bases left unmatched: 18. Germline CDR1 is SEHNR and CDR2 is FQNEAQ (reference sequence). This CDR3 region has 17 residues. Here the CDR3 DNA reads TGTGCCAGCATCCCAATCTCGGGGACAGAAATTATCACTGAAGCTTTCTTT. Protein sequence: CASIPISGTEIITEAFF. The complete variable domain, with remaining parts taken from reference TRBV7-9 and TRBJ1-1, reads DTGVSQNPRHKITKRGQNVTFRCDPISEHNRLYWYRQTLGQGPEFLTYFQNEAQLEKSRLLSDRFSAERPKGSFSTLEIQRTEQGDSAMYLCASIPISGTEIITEAFFGQGTRLTVV.

The chain combines TRBV27 with TRBJ1-3; 7 nucleotides agree with TRBD1. The CDR3 contains 18 residues. CDR1 MNHEY and CDR2 SMNVEV come from the germline V gene (reference sequence). With V trimmed by 0 bases and J by 0 bases, 8 bases remained unmatched. CDR3 coding DNA: TGTGCCAGCAGTTTATCGGGACAGCTTATCCGCTCTGGAAACACCATATATTTT. Encoded protein: CASSLSGQLIRSGNTIYF.

This clone is a singleton in its sample. This chain joins TRBV9 and TRBJ2-1, with 16 bases matching TRBD2. The CDR3 extends over 16 amino acids. Germline CDR1 and CDR2: SGDLS and YYNGEE. J lost 9 bases, V lost 2 bases, and 5 bases had no gene match. The CDR3 loop reads CASSVTGTSGRGEQFF. Written as DNA, the CDR3 is TGTGCCAGCAGCGTCACCGGGACTAGCGGGAGGGGTGAGCAGTTCTTC.

The chain's CDR3 is CASRRRLVTYNEQFF. Here the CDR3 DNA reads TGTGCCAGCAGGCGTAGACTAGTGACCTACAATGAGCAGTTCTTC. The chain links TRBV5-6 to TRBJ2-1, with D perhaps matching TRBD2 (6 bases). This CDR3 contains 15 residues. The germline CDR1 and CDR2 sequences are SGHDT and YYEEEE. V shed 5 bases and J shed 2 bases, with 14 bases lying between them.